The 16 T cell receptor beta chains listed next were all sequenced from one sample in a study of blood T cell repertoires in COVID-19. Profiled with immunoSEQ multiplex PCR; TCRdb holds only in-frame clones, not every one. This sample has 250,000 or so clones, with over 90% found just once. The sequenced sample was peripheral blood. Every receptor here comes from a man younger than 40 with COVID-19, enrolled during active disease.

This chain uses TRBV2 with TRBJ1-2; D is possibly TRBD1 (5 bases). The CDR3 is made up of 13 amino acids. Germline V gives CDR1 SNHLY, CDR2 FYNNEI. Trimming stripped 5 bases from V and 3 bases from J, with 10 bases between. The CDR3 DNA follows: TGTGCCAGCAGTCCGGACACGGACTATGGCTACACCTTC. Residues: CASSPDTDYGYTF.

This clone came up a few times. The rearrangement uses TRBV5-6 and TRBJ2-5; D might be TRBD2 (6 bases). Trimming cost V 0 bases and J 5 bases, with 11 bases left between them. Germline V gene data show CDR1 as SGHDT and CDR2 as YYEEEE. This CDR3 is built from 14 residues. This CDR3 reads CASSLVLAGETQYF. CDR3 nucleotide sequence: TGTGCCAGCAGCTTGGTCCTGGCGGGGGAGACCCAGTACTTC.

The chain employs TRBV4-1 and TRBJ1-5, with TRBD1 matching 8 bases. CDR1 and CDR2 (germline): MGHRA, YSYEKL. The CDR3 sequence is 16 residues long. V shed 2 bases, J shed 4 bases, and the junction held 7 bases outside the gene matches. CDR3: CASSQPDRVPNQPQHF. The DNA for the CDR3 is TGCGCCAGCAGCCAACCGGACAGGGTGCCGAATCAGCCCCAGCATTTT.

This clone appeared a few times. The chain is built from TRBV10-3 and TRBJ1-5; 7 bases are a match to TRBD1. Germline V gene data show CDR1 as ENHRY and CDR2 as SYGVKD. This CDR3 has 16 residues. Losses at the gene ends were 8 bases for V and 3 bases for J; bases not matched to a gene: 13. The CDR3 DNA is TGTGCCATCGGAGGGCAGGGGGGACTTAACAATCAGCCCCAGCATTTT. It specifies CAIGGQGGLNNQPQHF.

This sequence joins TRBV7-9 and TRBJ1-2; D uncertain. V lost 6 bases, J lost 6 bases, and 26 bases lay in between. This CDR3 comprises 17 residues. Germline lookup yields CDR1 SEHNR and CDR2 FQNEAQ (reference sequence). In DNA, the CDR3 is TGTGCCAGCAGTTTACCGGCACGGGAGCGATCTAATCATGGCTACACCTTC. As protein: CASSLPARERSNHGYTF.

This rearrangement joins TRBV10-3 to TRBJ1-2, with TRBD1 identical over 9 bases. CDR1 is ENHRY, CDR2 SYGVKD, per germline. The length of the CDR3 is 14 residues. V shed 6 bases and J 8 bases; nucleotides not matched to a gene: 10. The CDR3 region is CAISLRTGEGGYTF. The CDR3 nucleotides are TGTGCCATCAGCCTTCGGACAGGGGAAGGAGGCTACACCTTC.

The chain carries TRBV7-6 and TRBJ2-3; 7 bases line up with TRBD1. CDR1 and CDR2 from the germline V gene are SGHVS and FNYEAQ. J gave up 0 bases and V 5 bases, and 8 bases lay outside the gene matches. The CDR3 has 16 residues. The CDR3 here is CASSMGDSPSTDTQYF. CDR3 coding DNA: TGTGCCAGCAGCATGGGGGACAGCCCTAGCACAGATACGCAGTATTTT.

The chain's CDR3 is CASSLALAGEETQYF. The CDR3 DNA is TGTGCCAGCAGCTTAGCTTTAGCGGGGGAAGAGACCCAGTACTTC. The chain uses TRBV7-2 and TRBJ2-5; 9 nucleotides line up with TRBD2. Looked up from germline, CDR1 is SGHTA and CDR2 is FQGNSA. This CDR3 spans 15 amino acids. V trimming: 0 bases; J trimming: 3 bases; junction bases outside the gene matches: 2.

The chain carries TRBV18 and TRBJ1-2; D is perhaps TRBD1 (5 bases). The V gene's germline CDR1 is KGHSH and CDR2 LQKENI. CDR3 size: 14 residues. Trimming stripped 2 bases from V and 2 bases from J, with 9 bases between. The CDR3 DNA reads TGTGCCAGCTCACCAGAGGAGGGGAACTATGGCTACACCTTC. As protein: CASSPEEGNYGYTF.

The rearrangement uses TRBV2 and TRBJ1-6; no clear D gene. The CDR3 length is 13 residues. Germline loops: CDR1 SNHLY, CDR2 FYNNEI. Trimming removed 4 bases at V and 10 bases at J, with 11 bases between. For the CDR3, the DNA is TGTGCCAGCAGTGGAGGGTTAGGGTCACCCCTCCACTTT. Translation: CASSGGLGSPLHF.

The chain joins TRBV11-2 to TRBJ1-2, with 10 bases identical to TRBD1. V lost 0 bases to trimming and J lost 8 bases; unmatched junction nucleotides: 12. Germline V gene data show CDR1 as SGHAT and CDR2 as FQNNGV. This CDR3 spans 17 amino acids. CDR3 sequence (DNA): TGTGCCAGCAGCTTAGATAATCTCCTGGGACAGGGGAGCGGCTACACCTTC. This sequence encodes CASSLDNLLGQGSGYTF.

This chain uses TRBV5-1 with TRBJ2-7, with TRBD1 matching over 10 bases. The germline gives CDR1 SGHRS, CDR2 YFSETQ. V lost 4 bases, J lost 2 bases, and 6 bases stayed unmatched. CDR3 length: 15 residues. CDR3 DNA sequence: TGCGCCAGCAGCGACGGGACAGGGGCTACCTACGAGCAGTACTTC. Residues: CASSDGTGATYEQYF.

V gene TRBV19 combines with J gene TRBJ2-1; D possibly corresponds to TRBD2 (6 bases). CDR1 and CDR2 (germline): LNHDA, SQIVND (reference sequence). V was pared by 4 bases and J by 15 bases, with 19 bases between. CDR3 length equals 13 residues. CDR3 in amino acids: CASSKGLEPPSFF. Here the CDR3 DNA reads TGTGCCAGTAGTAAGGGACTCGAGCCTCCGTCGTTCTTC.

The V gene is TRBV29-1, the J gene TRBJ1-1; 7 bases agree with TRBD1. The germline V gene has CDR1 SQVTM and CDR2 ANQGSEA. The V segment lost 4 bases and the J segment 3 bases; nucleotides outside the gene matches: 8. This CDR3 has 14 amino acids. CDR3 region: CSVVGAQGDTEAFF. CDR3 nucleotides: TGCAGCGTTGTTGGGGCCCAGGGGGACACTGAAGCTTTCTTT.

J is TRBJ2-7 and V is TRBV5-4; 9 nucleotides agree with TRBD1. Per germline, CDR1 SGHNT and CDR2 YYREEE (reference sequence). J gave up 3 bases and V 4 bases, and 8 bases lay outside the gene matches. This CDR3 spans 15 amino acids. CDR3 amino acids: CASSPGQGSFYEQYF. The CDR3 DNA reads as TGTGCCAGCAGCCCCGGACAGGGGTCCTTCTACGAGCAGTACTTC. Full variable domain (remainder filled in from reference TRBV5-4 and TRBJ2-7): ETGVTQSPTHLIKTRGQQVTLRCSSQSGHNTVSWYQQALGQGPQFIFQYYREEENGRGNFPPRFSGLQFPNYSSELNVNALELDDSALYLCASSPGQGSFYEQYFGPGTRLTVT.

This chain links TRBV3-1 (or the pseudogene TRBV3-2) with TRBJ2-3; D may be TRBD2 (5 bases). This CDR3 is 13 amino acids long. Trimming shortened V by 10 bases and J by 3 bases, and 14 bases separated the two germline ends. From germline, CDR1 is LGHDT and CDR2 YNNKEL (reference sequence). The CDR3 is CATTSLGTDTQYF. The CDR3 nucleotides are TGTGCCACAACTAGTTTGGGGACAGATACGCAGTATTTT.